What follows are 15 T cell receptor beta chains derived from one specimen sequenced in a study of OX40 agonist ivuxolimab in advanced cancers. Profiling relied on immunoSEQ multiplex PCR, and the TCRdb table lists in-frame clones only, not all of them. The repertoire has approximately 38,000 clones, approximately 92% of them found once; the top ten carry about a tenth. The specimen comprised CD4+ or CD8+ T cells sorted from blood, sampled in a trial of the OX40 agonist ivuxolimab. The origin of the receptors is an adult with an advanced solid tumor such as melanoma, head and neck, liver or kidney cancer.

The V call is TRBV28, the J call TRBJ2-7; D is perhaps TRBD2 (6 bases). Germline CDR1 MDHEN, CDR2 SYDVKM. Trimming pared 3 bases from V and 6 bases from J, leaving 24 bases between. The CDR3 sequence is 17 residues long. The CDR3 is CASSFYWAAAPGAEQYF. In DNA, the CDR3 is TGTGCCAGCAGTTTTTATTGGGCAGCGGCCCCGGGAGCCGAGCAGTACTTC.

J is TRBJ2-3 and V is TRBV27; the D gene is possibly TRBD1 (6 bases). The CDR3 is 16 residues long. V lost 2 bases to trimming and J lost 4 bases, with 16 bases between them. Germline V lookup: CDR1 MNHEY, CDR2 SMNVEV (reference sequence). The DNA for the CDR3 is TGTGCCAGCAGTTTAATTCCAGGGGCATCGGCAGATACGCAGTATTTT. This codes for CASSLIPGASADTQYF.

This rearrangement joins TRBV9 to TRBJ2-2; perhaps TRBD2 as D (5 bases). CDR1 SGDLS and CDR2 YYNGEE come from the germline V gene. The CDR3 extends over 14 amino acids. V lost 4 bases and J lost 2, with 9 bases in between. As DNA, the CDR3 is TGTGCCAGCAGCCCCGGGATAAACACCGGGGAGCTGTTTTTT. This encodes CASSPGINTGELFF.

The genes are TRBV21-1 and TRBJ2-2; the DNA was not used to check the table's D call, TRBD1. TRBV21-1 is a known pseudogene. The CDR3 is made up of 17 amino acids. The CDR3 DNA follows: TGTGCCAGCAGCAAACGGGGGGACAGGGGGCTCACCGGGGAGCTGTTTTTT. It yields the protein CASSKRGDRGLTGELFF.

J is TRBJ2-2 and V is TRBV27, with no clear D. Germline assignment: CDR1 MNHEY and CDR2 SMNVEV (reference sequence). This CDR3 contains 13 residues. V was cut by 2 bases and J by 4 bases, with 5 bases left in between. CDR3 sequence (DNA): TGTGCCAGCAGTTTACTCAGCACCGGGGAGCTGTTTTTT. Amino acid sequence: CASSLLSTGELFF.

The chain couples TRBV7-8 to TRBJ2-3, with 11 bases aligning to TRBD2. Germline values: CDR1 SGHVS, CDR2 FQNEAQ. Trimming at V came to 5 bases and at J to 5 bases, leaving 3 bases not matched to a gene. The CDR3 has 14 residues. As DNA, the CDR3 is TGTGCCAGCAGCCCAGGACTAGCGGGAGATACGCAGTATTTT. Amino acids: CASSPGLAGDTQYF.

The rearrangement uses TRBV7-9 and TRBJ2-7; 7 positions match TRBD2. The CDR3 is made up of 15 amino acids. Per the germline V gene, CDR1 is SEHNR and CDR2 is FQNEAQ (reference sequence). The V gene end was trimmed by 6 bases and the J gene end by 3 bases; junction bases not matched to a gene: 11. The CDR3 DNA follows: TGTGCCAGCAGTGTCTCTGGGGGGGGATTCTACGAGCAGTACTTC. It translates to CASSVSGGGFYEQYF. Variable domain in full (rest from reference TRBV7-9 and TRBJ2-7): DTGVSQNPRHKITKRGQNVTFRCDPISEHNRLYWYRQTLGQGPEFLTYFQNEAQLEKSRLLSDRFSAERPKGSFSTLEIQRTEQGDSAMYLCASSVSGGGFYEQYFGPGTRLTVT.

The chain carries TRBV7-9 and TRBJ2-7; D is perhaps TRBD1 or TRBD2 (5 bases each). This CDR3 contains 12 residues. The germline V gene encodes CDR1 SEHNR and CDR2 FQNEAQ (reference sequence). Trimming took off 8 bases at V and 7 bases at J, with 15 bases between the two ends. CDR3 coding DNA: TGTGCCAGCGCAGGGTTAAGGAGGGAGCAGTACTTC. Amino acids: CASAGLRREQYF.

Only one count was recorded for this clone. The rearrangement uses TRBV7-6 and TRBJ1-6; D uncertain. Germline V lookup: CDR1 SGHVS, CDR2 FNYEAQ. CDR3 length: 15 residues. Trimming removed 4 bases from V and 7 bases from J, with 14 bases in between. The CDR3 DNA reads as TGTGCCAGCAGCTACGACTCCCTCGGCAATTCACCCCTCCACTTT. This translates into CASSYDSLGNSPLHF.

This clone was recorded only once. The V and J genes are TRBV27 and TRBJ2-3; D is unclear. The germline CDR1 and CDR2 sequences are MNHEY and SMNVEV (reference sequence). CDR3 length equals 14 residues. Between the trimmed V and J ends, which lost 2 bases and 1 base, there was a span of 7 bases. CDR3 nucleotides: TGTGCCAGCAGTTTAGGGCCAGGCACAGATACGCAGTATTTT. Its protein is CASSLGPGTDTQYF.

This chain uses TRBV28 with TRBJ2-1; D gene uncertain. CDR1 and CDR2 (germline): MDHEN, SYDVKM. Trimming cost V 7 bases and J 8 bases, with 12 bases left between them. CDR3 size: 12 residues. As DNA, the CDR3 is TGTGCCAGCAATAAACCCCGGGATGAGCAGTTCTTC. This translates into CASNKPRDEQFF.

The chain uses TRBV9 and TRBJ2-3; 9 bases are shared with TRBD2. Germline CDR1 is SGDLS and CDR2 is YYNGEE. The junction had 17 bases not matched to a gene; V was cut back by 4 bases and J by 2 bases. The CDR3 is 19 amino acids. The CDR3 sequence is CASSPPASGIEGLTDTQYF. The CDR3 DNA sequence: TGTGCCAGCAGCCCACCGGCTAGCGGGATCGAGGGGCTCACAGATACGCAGTATTTT.

This chain links TRBV6-1 with TRBJ2-7; D is ambiguous. V lost 3 bases and J 2 bases, leaving 8 bases between the germline ends. The germline V gene has CDR1 MNHNS and CDR2 SASEGT. This CDR3 contains 13 residues. CDR3 residues: CASSEGPTYEQYV. CDR3 coding DNA: TGTGCCAGCAGTGAGGGTCCTACCTACGAGCAGTACGTC.

This clone was found a few times. The V call is TRBV5-6, the J call TRBJ1-4; the D gene is possibly TRBD1 (6 bases). Between the trimmed V and J ends, which lost 0 bases and 7 bases, there was a span of 13 bases. CDR1 is SGHDT, CDR2 YYEEEE, per germline. This CDR3 has 15 residues. CDR3 nucleotides: TGTGCCAGCAGCTTGGCCCAGGGGAGTGGTGAAAAACTGTTTTTT. Residues: CASSLAQGSGEKLFF.

A note on this clone: The CDR3 does not close with the conserved phenylalanine or tryptophan, likely indicating a read error. It is unclear where the CDR3 begins or ends on the DNA, so no DNA is shown, and the CDR3 is as TCRdb lists it. The V call is TRBV29-1, the J call TRBJ1-2; the table's D call, TRBD1, was not checked against the DNA. With termini counted, the CDR3 has 8 amino acids. Germline-derived CDR1 and CDR2 are SQVTM and ANQGSEA. CDR3 region: CSVGSQAL.